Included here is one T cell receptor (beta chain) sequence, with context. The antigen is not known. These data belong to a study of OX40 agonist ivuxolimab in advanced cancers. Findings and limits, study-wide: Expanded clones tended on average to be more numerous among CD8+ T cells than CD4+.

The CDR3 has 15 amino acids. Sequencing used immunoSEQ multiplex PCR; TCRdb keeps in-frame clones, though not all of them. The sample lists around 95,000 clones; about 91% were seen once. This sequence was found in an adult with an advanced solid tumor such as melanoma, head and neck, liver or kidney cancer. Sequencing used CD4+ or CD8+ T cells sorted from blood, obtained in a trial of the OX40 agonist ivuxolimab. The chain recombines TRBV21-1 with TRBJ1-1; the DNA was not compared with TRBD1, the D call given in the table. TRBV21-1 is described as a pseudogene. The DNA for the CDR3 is TGTGCCAGCAGCAGCCGACAGGGAGTGGACACTGAAGCTTTCTTT. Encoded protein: CASSSRQGVDTEAFF.